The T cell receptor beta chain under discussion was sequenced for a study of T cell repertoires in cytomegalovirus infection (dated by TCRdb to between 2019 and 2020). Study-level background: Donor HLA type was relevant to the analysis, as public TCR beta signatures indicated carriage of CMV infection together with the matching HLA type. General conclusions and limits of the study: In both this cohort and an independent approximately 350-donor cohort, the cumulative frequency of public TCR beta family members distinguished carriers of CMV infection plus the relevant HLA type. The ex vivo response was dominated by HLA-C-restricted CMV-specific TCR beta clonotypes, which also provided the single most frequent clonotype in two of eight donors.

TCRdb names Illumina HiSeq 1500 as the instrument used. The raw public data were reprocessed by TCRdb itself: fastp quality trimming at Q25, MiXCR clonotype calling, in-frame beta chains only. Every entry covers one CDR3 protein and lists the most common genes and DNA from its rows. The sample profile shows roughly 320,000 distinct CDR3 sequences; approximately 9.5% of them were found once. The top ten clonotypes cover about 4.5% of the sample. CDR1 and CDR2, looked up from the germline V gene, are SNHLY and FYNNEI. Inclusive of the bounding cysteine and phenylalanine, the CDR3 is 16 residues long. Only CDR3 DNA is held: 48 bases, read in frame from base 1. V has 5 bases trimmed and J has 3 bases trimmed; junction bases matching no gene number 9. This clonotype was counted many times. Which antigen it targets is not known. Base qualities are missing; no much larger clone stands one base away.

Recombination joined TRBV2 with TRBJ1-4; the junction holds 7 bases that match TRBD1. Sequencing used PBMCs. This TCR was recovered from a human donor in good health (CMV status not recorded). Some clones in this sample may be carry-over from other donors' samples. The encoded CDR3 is CASSIRQGRSNEKLFF. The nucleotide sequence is TGTGCCAGCAGTATTCGACAGGGACGATCTAATGAAAAACTGTTTTTT.